A selection of T cell receptor beta chains follows, all from one sample in a study of T cells in tuberculosis. The repertoire was sequenced with immunoSEQ multiplex PCR; TCRdb's copy has only in-frame clones and lacks some. Of more than 30,000 clones listed, roughly 94% are singletons. Source: PBMCs, taken at tuberculosis diagnosis. The receptor source for this set is an adult with tuberculosis. Both conserved end residues are part of each CDR3. The D gene is left open where the match is weak. Clone size is shown for a subset of rows, as once, few, many or a class of expanded clone.

V	size	J	D	CDR3	DNA
TRBV9	-	TRBJ2-2	TRBD1	CASSATFQGATRTGELFF	TGTGCCAGCAGCGCGACCTTCCAGGGGGCCACTAGGACCGGGGAGCTGTTTTTT
TRBV5-8	-	TRBJ1-5	-	CASASLRPQHF	TGTGCCAGCGCGTCTTTAAGGCCCCAGCATTTT
TRBV15	-	TRBJ1-2	TRBD1	CATSRELPGQGANTF	TGTGCCACCAGCAGAGAACTGCCGGGACAGGGGGCGAATACCTTC
TRBV7-2	-	TRBJ2-7	TRBD1	CASSLGTASYEQYF	TGTGCCAGCAGCCTAGGGACAGCCTCCTACGAGCAGTACTTC
TRBV9	-	TRBJ1-1	-	CASSVEGKTNTEAFF	TGTGCCAGCAGCGTAGAGGGGAAGACGAACACTGAAGCTTTCTTT
TRBV29-1	-	TRBJ2-3	-	CSVEGGARSTDTQYF	TGCAGCGTCGAGGGGGGGGCCCGCAGCACAGATACGCAGTATTTT
TRBV7-9	-	TRBJ1-1	-	CASSAEALSVF	TGTGCCAGCAGCGCAGAGGCCCTTTCTGTCTTT
TRBV15	-	TRBJ2-7	-	CATSRDQGSQIYEQYF	TGTGCCACCAGCAGAGATCAGGGATCACAGATCTACGAGCAGTACTTC
TRBV6-6	-	TRBJ1-1	TRBD1	CASNQLDRGNTEAFF	TGTGCCAGCAACCAATTGGACAGGGGGAACACTGAAGCTTTCTTT
TRBV19	-	TRBJ2-7	-	CATPGRQAYEQYF	TGTGCCACCCCAGGGAGACAGGCTTACGAGCAGTACTTC
TRBV28	-	TRBJ2-1	-	CASSFLNEQFF	TGTGCCAGCAGTTTCCTCAATGAGCAGTTCTTC
TRBV2	-	TRBJ1-5	-	CASSEGGSNQPQHF	TGTGCCAGCAGTGAAGGCGGCAGCAATCAGCCCCAGCATTTT
TRBV11-2	-	TRBJ1-1	-	CASSSQQGITEAFF	TGTGCCAGCAGCTCACAACAGGGAATCACTGAAGCTTTCTTT
TRBV28	-	TRBJ1-6	-	CASSLYPGLAEGRLSPLHF	TGTGCCAGCAGTTTATACCCCGGCCTTGCGGAGGGGCGACTTTCACCCCTCCACTTT
TRBV19	-	TRBJ1-1	-	CASSIVEGVATEAFF	TGTGCCAGTAGTATAGTCGAGGGAGTGGCGACTGAAGCTTTCTTT
TRBV5-6	-	TRBJ1-2	-	CASSGSQGNYGYTF	TGTGCCAGCAGCGGGTCGCAGGGCAACTATGGCTACACCTTC
TRBV18	-	TRBJ1-3	TRBD1	CASSPRDRAGNTIYF	TGTGCCAGCTCACCGAGGGACAGGGCAGGAAACACCATATATTTT
TRBV9	once	TRBJ2-7	-	CASSVGSSLTYEQYF	TGTGCCAGCAGCGTAGGTTCTAGCTTAACCTACGAGCAGTACTTC
TRBV19	-	TRBJ1-6	-	CASSIGGFASPLHF	TGTGCCAGTAGTATAGGAGGGTTTGCTTCACCCCTCCACTTT
TRBV2	-	TRBJ2-2	TRBD1	CASSRGSGTGVRKNTGELFF	TGTGCCAGCAGTCGGGGCTCCGGGACAGGGGTTCGGAAAAACACCGGGGAGCTGTTTTTT
TRBV5-1	-	TRBJ1-2	-	CASSSTGLVMYGYTF	TGCGCCAGCAGCTCCACAGGCCTCGTCATGTATGGCTACACCTTC
TRBV5-1	-	TRBJ2-1	-	CASSFVGNNEQFF	TGCGCCAGCAGCTTTGTCGGTAACAATGAGCAGTTCTTC
TRBV28	-	TRBJ2-7	TRBD1	CATRGQALYEQYF	TGTGCCACCAGGGGACAGGCCCTCTACGAGCAGTACTTC
TRBV30	-	TRBJ1-1	-	CAWQGQYSEAFF	TGTGCCTGGCAGGGACAATACTCTGAAGCTTTCTTT
TRBV13	-	TRBJ2-3	TRBD2	CASSLFRLAGGGTDTQYF	TGTGCCAGCAGCTTATTCCGTCTAGCGGGGGGAGGCACAGATACGCAGTATTTT
TRBV5-5	-	TRBJ1-1	TRBD1	CASSPGGMWNTEAFF	TGTGCCAGCAGCCCAGGGGGTATGTGGAACACTGAAGCTTTCTTT
TRBV6-5	-	TRBJ1-1	TRBD1	CASRGGQSHTEAFF	TGTGCCAGCAGGGGGGGACAGTCTCACACTGAAGCTTTCTTT
TRBV4-1	-	TRBJ1-5	-	CASSQDRWGEGNQPQHF	TGCGCCAGCAGCCAAGATCGATGGGGCGAGGGCAATCAGCCCCAGCATTTT
TRBV4-3	-	TRBJ1-5	TRBD1	CASSQEDRAGQPQHF	TGCGCCAGCAGCCAAGAAGACAGGGCGGGTCAGCCCCAGCATTTT
TRBV5-1	-	TRBJ2-2	-	CASSWASSNTGELFF	TGCGCCAGCAGCTGGGCCTCAAGTAACACCGGGGAGCTGTTTTTT
TRBV11-2	-	TRBJ1-6	TRBD1	CASSPRQGSGLNSPLHF	TGTGCCAGCAGCCCTCGACAGGGTTCCGGACTTAATTCACCCCTCCACTTT
TRBV12-5	-	TRBJ2-1	TRBD2	CASGNSGGSEQFF	TGTGCTAGTGGCAATAGCGGGGGAAGTGAGCAGTTCTTC
TRBV19	-	TRBJ1-4	-	CASSSAGVSAGLFF	TGTGCCAGTAGTAGCGCAGGTGTTTCCGCTGGCCTGTTTTTT
TRBV18	-	TRBJ1-5	-	CASSLDGQSNQPQHF	TGTGCCAGCTCACTAGACGGACAGAGCAATCAGCCCCAGCATTTT
TRBV10-1	-	TRBJ1-2	-	CASSAANYGYTF	TGCGCCAGCAGTGCGGCTAACTATGGCTACACCTTC
TRBV4-1	-	TRBJ1-4	-	CASDRGGGANEKLFF	TGCGCCAGCGACCGCGGGGGGGGTGCTAATGAAAAACTGTTTTTT
TRBV6-5	-	TRBJ1-4	TRBD1	CASSSNRGSREKLFF	TGTGCCAGCAGTTCGAACAGGGGTTCTCGGGAAAAACTGTTTTTT
TRBV2	-	TRBJ1-2	-	CASTRTGFGYTF	TGTGCCAGCACCAGAACAGGGTTTGGCTACACCTTC
TRBV29-1	-	TRBJ2-1	TRBD2	CSVEGLAGGLGINEQFF	TGCAGCGTTGAAGGTCTAGCGGGGGGCCTAGGGATCAATGAGCAGTTCTTC
TRBV11-3	-	TRBJ2-7	-	CASSQGNLFDEQYF	TGTGCCAGCAGCCAGGGTAACCTCTTCGACGAGCAGTACTTC